Listed below are T cell receptor beta chains from one sample, sequenced in a study of T cell responses to AZD1222 COVID-19 vaccine. Sequencing used immunoSEQ multiplex PCR; TCRdb keeps in-frame clones, though not all of them. The repertoire holds some 110,000 clones, with around 81% as singletons. Sequences were derived from peripheral blood, sampled on day 0 of AZD1222 vaccination. Receptor source: an adult in good health. The conserved cysteine and the conserved F or W are not part of the CDR3 here.

CDR3aa: ASSQVGYEQY; len: 10; v_gene: TRBV4-2
CDR3aa: ASSWQGESTEAF; len: 12; v_gene: TRBV7-8
CDR3aa: ASSLAAGGATYEQY; len: 14; v_gene: TRBV5-4
CDR3aa: ASSSGTGDEKLF; len: 12; v_gene: TRBV5-1
CDR3aa: ASSLTTRDTQY; len: 11; v_gene: TRBV7-6
CDR3aa: ASSVGLAGGSGIPEQY; len: 16; v_gene: TRBV9
CDR3aa: ASSQDARGGNQPQH; len: 14; v_gene: TRBV3-1/TRBV3-2
CDR3aa: AISDKGTNYGYT; len: 12; v_gene: TRBV10-3
CDR3aa: ASSYPTGGGRAYEQY; len: 15; v_gene: TRBV5-1
CDR3aa: ASSSGTGTHEQY; len: 12; v_gene: TRBV28
CDR3aa: ASSQDRGRRGARGSPYEQY; len: 19; v_gene: TRBV4-1
CDR3aa: ASSHPHYNEQF; len: 11; v_gene: TRBV4-1
CDR3aa: ASSLTGEVTGELF; len: 13; v_gene: TRBV5-5
CDR3aa: ASSYSKSGRRWVTDTQY; len: 17; v_gene: TRBV6-2/TRBV6-3
CDR3aa: ASSQDGQGRAGELF; len: 14; v_gene: TRBV4-2
CDR3aa: ASSVLSAAMPQH; len: 12; v_gene: TRBV2
CDR3aa: AWTSYGETQY; len: 10; v_gene: TRBV30
CDR3aa: ASRDRDLTNTGELF; len: 14; v_gene: TRBV19
CDR3aa: ASGRDRGLYGYT; len: 12; v_gene: TRBV3-1/TRBV3-2
CDR3aa: ASSLLGGSSGNTIY; len: 14; v_gene: TRBV18
CDR3aa: ASSWTPSLYEQY; len: 12; v_gene: TRBV6-5
CDR3aa: ASSLGDGGYGYT; len: 12; v_gene: TRBV5-1
CDR3aa: ASSPGRAGPGELF; len: 13; v_gene: TRBV7-9
CDR3aa: AILESRLFSDNEQF; len: 14; v_gene: TRBV10-3